Listed below are T cell receptor beta chains from one sample, sequenced in a study of cytomegalovirus exposure and HLA in healthy donors. Using immunoSEQ multiplex PCR, the repertoire was profiled, and TCRdb retains in-frame clones only, with some absent. The data hold about 190,000 clones, with 77% observed a single time. Source material: PBMCs. These receptors were taken from a young woman in good health and CMV-seropositive. Each CDR3 is given with its conserved first and last residue. A D gene is named only where the DNA matches it firmly. Clone size, where shown, is once, few, many, or a class for clones that have expanded.

TRBJ1-5	TRBV27	NA	few	CASGLGGRGNQPQHF	TGTGCCAGCGGGTTGGGGGGGCGCGGCAATCAGCCCCAGCATTTT
TRBJ2-1	TRBV5-1	TRBD2	NA	CASSVTLAGGPGEQFF	TGCGCCAGCAGCGTGACACTAGCGGGGGGGCCGGGTGAGCAGTTCTTC
TRBJ2-7	TRBV15	NA	NA	CATSRDVTPTYEQYF	TGTGCCACCAGCAGAGATGTGACTCCCACCTACGAGCAGTACTTC
TRBJ2-2	TRBV6-6	NA	once	CASTTRRAGELFF	TGTGCCAGCACTACCCGGAGGGCGGGGGAGCTGTTTTTT
TRBJ1-6	TRBV2	NA	NA	CATRDTTSYNSPLHF	TGTGCCACCAGGGACACAACCTCCTATAATTCACCCCTCCACTTT
TRBJ2-2	TRBV11-3	TRBD1	NA	CASSRRQGPNTGELFF	TGTGCCAGCAGCCGGCGACAGGGGCCAAACACCGGGGAGCTGTTTTTT
TRBJ2-3	TRBV28	NA	few	CASSLDKRKDTQYF	TGTGCCAGCAGTTTGGACAAACGGAAGGATACGCAGTATTTT
TRBJ2-5	TRBV10-3	NA	NA	CATGPQEEQETQYF	TGTGCCACCGGACCTCAGGAGGAACAAGAGACCCAGTACTTC
TRBJ2-2	TRBV25-1	NA	NA	CASSDYSGGPTNTGELFF	TGTGCCAGCAGTGATTACTCAGGGGGGCCAACGAACACCGGGGAGCTGTTTTTT
TRBJ1-4	TRBV5-1	TRBD1	NA	CASSLGGTANEKLFF	TGCGCCAGCAGCTTGGGGGGGACAGCTAATGAAAAACTGTTTTTT
TRBJ1-5	TRBV15	NA	NA	CATSRDFVRVSKGIQGNQPQHF	TGTGCCACCAGCAGAGATTTCGTGAGAGTCTCTAAAGGGATACAGGGCAATCAGCCCCAGCATTTT
TRBJ2-1	TRBV7-9	TRBD1	NA	CASSSTGSSYNEQFF	TGTGCCAGCAGCTCGACAGGGAGTTCCTACAATGAGCAGTTCTTC
TRBJ2-3	TRBV19	TRBD2	NA	CASLDSSGTRGDTQYF	TGTGCCAGTCTTGATTCTAGCGGGACAAGGGGCGATACGCAGTATTTT
TRBJ2-1	TRBV7-2	NA	once	CASRARGEWKNEQFF	TGTGCCAGCAGGGCCAGGGGGGAGTGGAAGAATGAGCAGTTCTTC
TRBJ2-1	TRBV6-6	TRBD2	NA	CASSYSLAGNEQFF	TGTGCCAGCAGTTACTCACTAGCGGGGAATGAGCAGTTCTTC
TRBJ2-2	TRBV28	TRBD1	NA	CASSSAGGTGELFF	TGTGCCAGCAGTTCGGCAGGGGGTACCGGGGAGCTGTTTTTT
TRBJ1-1	TRBV18	NA	NA	CASSPSGLQSNMNTEAFF	TGTGCCAGCTCACCCAGCGGCCTCCAATCCAATATGAACACTGAAGCTTTCTTT
TRBJ2-7	TRBV4-1	TRBD1	NA	CASSQAIGQASYEQYF	TGCGCCAGCAGCCAGGCGATAGGACAGGCCTCCTACGAGCAGTACTTC
TRBJ2-1	TRBV13	NA	NA	CASSLLSDEQFF	TGTGCCAGCAGCTTACTATCGGATGAGCAGTTCTTC
TRBJ2-3	TRBV30	TRBD2	NA	CAWSVRLAGSTDTQYF	TGTGCCTGGAGTGTACGGCTAGCGGGGAGCACAGATACGCAGTATTTT
TRBJ1-1	TRBV19	TRBD1	once	CASKGSKTGDTEAFF	TGTGCCAGTAAAGGGTCTAAAACAGGGGACACTGAAGCTTTCTTT
TRBJ1-1	TRBV9	NA	NA	CASSPTGADTEAFF	TGTGCCAGCAGCCCGACAGGCGCCGACACTGAAGCTTTCTTT
TRBJ2-3	TRBV7-2	TRBD2	NA	CASSLDSTSAYDTQYF	TGTGCCAGCAGCTTAGACTCGACTAGCGCCTACGATACGCAGTATTTT
TRBJ1-5	TRBV25-1	NA	NA	CASSVGGDQPQHF	TGTGCCAGCAGTGTAGGAGGGGATCAGCCCCAGCATTTT
TRBJ2-7	TRBV25-1	TRBD1	NA	CASSGRDSSYEQYF	TGTGCCAGCAGTGGCCGGGACAGCTCCTACGAGCAGTACTTC
TRBJ2-5	TRBV7-6	TRBD1	NA	CASSLNTGVGETQYF	TGTGCCAGCAGCTTAAATACAGGGGTCGGAGAGACCCAGTACTTC
TRBJ2-5	TRBV5-4	TRBD2	once	CASSWRTGTTEETQYF	TGTGCCAGCAGTTGGAGGACCGGGACTACGGAAGAGACCCAGTACTTC
TRBJ2-1	TRBV10-3	NA	NA	CAIGTGYNEQFF	TGTGCCATCGGTACAGGCTACAATGAGCAGTTCTTC
TRBJ2-3	TRBV28	NA	few	CASREADTQYF	TGTGCCAGCAGAGAGGCAGATACGCAGTATTTT
TRBJ1-5	TRBV7-8	TRBD1	once	CASSYPGQGVTQHF	TGTGCCAGCAGCTATCCGGGACAGGGGGTAACCCAGCATTTT
TRBJ2-3	TRBV5-4	NA	NA	CASSLVSADTQYF	TGTGCCAGCAGCTTGGTGTCCGCAGATACGCAGTATTTT
TRBJ1-2	TRBV7-2	TRBD1	NA	CASSLAGQEGYTF	TGTGCCAGCAGCTTAGCCGGACAGGAAGGCTACACCTTC
TRBJ1-5	TRBV4-2	NA	NA	CASSHENRVSQPQHF	TGTGCCAGCAGCCACGAGAACAGGGTTAGCCAGCCCCAGCATTTT
TRBJ1-1	TRBV9	NA	NA	CASSVAPSNTEAFF	TGTGCCAGCAGCGTGGCCCCTTCGAACACTGAAGCTTTCTTT
TRBJ2-7	TRBV7-9	NA	NA	CASSFRAVVDEQYF	TGTGCCAGCAGCTTCAGGGCCGTCGTTGACGAGCAGTACTTC
TRBJ2-7	TRBV28	TRBD2	NA	CASSYPGTSGVEQYF	TGTGCCAGCAGTTACCCCGGGACTAGCGGGGTCGAGCAGTACTTC
TRBJ1-3	TRBV11-2	NA	few	CASSPTGSGNTIYF	TGTGCCAGCAGCCCGACAGGTTCTGGAAACACCATATATTTT
TRBJ1-6	TRBV7-8	NA	NA	CASSPDSWSSPLHF	TGTGCCAGCAGTCCCGACAGCTGGAGTTCACCCCTCCACTTT
TRBJ2-1	TRBV13	TRBD1	NA	CASSPGTGGSASGPWVYNEQFF	TGTGCCAGCAGCCCCGGGACAGGGGGCTCGGCTAGCGGCCCTTGGGTTTACAATGAGCAGTTCTTC
TRBJ1-4	TRBV4-1	NA	NA	CASSQDGGEKLFF	TGCGCCAGCAGCCAAGATGGGGGGGAAAAACTGTTTTTT
TRBJ2-7	TRBV20-1	NA	NA	CSAREQYEQYF	TGCAGTGCTAGAGAGCAGTACGAGCAGTACTTC
TRBJ2-5	TRBV19	NA	NA	CASSIEPGRRETQYF	TGTGCCAGTAGTATAGAGCCAGGGAGGAGGGAGACCCAGTACTTC
TRBJ2-1	TRBV19	NA	NA	CASSTGMGNEQFF	TGTGCCAGTAGCACGGGGATGGGGAATGAGCAGTTCTTC
TRBJ1-5	TRBV7-2	NA	NA	CASSLKGGEIGAQHF	TGTGCCAGCAGCCTAAAGGGCGGGGAGATAGGGGCCCAGCATTTT
TRBJ1-4	TRBV10-1	TRBD1	NA	CASPRQGVCEKLFF	TGCGCCAGTCCTAGACAGGGGGTTTGCGAAAAACTGTTTTTT
TRBJ1-2	TRBV7-8	TRBD1	few	CASSLMTGASYGYTF	TGTGCCAGCAGCTTAATGACAGGGGCTTCCTATGGCTACACCTTC
TRBJ1-2	TRBV28	TRBD1	NA	CASSVRTGFGYTF	TGTGCCAGCAGTGTTCGGACAGGGTTCGGCTACACCTTC
TRBJ2-3	TRBV5-4	TRBD2	few	CASSLGLAGNTDTQYF	TGTGCCAGCAGCTTGGGACTAGCGGGGAACACAGATACGCAGTATTTT
TRBJ1-2	TRBV7-2	NA	NA	CASSLRFNYGYTF	TGTGCCAGCAGCTTGCGATTTAACTATGGCTACACCTTC
TRBJ1-1	TRBV6-5	NA	NA	CASRSPVGLDTEAFF	TGTGCCAGCAGATCCCCCGTGGGCTTAGACACTGAAGCTTTCTTT
TRBJ1-2	TRBV6-5	NA	NA	CASSPTDGYGYTF	TGTGCCAGCAGTCCGACAGACGGATATGGCTACACCTTC
TRBJ1-2	TRBV7-9	NA	NA	CASSLQESRGGYTF	TGTGCCAGCAGCTTACAGGAGAGTAGGGGTGGCTACACCTTC
TRBJ1-1	TRBV4-2	NA	NA	CASSPSQDRGTEAFF	TGTGCCAGCAGCCCCTCGCAGGACCGGGGGACTGAAGCTTTCTTT
TRBJ1-5	TRBV11-2	NA	NA	CASSEFPDQPQHF	TGTGCCAGCAGCGAATTCCCAGATCAGCCCCAGCATTTT
TRBJ1-2	TRBV6-6	NA	many	CASSYVGSGGYTF	TGTGCCAGCAGTTACGTGGGGTCGGGAGGCTACACCTTC